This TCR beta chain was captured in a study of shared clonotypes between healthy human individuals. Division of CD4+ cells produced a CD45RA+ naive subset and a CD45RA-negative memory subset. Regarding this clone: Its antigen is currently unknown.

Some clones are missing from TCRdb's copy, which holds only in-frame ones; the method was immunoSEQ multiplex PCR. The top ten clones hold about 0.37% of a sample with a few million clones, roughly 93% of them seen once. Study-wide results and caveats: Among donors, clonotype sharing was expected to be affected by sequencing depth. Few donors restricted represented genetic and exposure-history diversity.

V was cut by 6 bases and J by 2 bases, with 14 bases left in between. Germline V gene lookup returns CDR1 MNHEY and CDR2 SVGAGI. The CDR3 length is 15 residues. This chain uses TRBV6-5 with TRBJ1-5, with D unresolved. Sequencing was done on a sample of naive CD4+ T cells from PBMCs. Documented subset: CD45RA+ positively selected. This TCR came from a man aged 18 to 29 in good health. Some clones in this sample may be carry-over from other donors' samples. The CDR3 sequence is CASRSAGLGNQPQHF. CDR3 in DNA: TGTGCCAGCAGATCGGCGGGTCTCGGCAATCAGCCCCAGCATTTT.